Listed here is a single T cell receptor beta chain. In the study's own analysis: How many nucleated cells were present was estimated from reference gene primer amplification. Repertoires were generated with immunoSEQ multiplex PCR, while TCRdb's copy carries only in-frame clones and drops some. The DNA gave D and trimming, while V, J and clone size come from that table. In the table there are about 43,000 clones, under 85% of which are singletons. The sample is drawn from a study of blood T cell repertoires in COVID-19. Germline V gene lookup returns CDR1 SGHVS and CDR2 FQNEAQ. The CDR3 contains 18 residues. V lost 5 bases and J lost 4; bases outside the gene matches: 16.

This chain links TRBV7-8 with TRBJ1-3; 8 bases line up with TRBD1. Sequences were obtained from peripheral blood. The receptor's source is an elderly woman with acute or convalescent COVID-19. CDR3 region: CASSTGRGQAYAGNTIYF. The CDR3 nucleotides read TGTGCCAGCAGCACGGGTCGGGGACAGGCATATGCGGGAAACACCATATATTTT.